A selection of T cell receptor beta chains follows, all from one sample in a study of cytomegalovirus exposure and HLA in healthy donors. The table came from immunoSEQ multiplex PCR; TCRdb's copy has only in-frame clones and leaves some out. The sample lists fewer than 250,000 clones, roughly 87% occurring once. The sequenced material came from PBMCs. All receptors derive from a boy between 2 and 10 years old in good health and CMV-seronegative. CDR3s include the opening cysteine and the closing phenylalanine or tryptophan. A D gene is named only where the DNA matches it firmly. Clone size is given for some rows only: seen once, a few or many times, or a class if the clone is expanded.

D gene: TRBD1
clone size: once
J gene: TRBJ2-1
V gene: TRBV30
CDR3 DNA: TGTGCCTGGGGAGGACAGGATTCCTACAATGAGCAGTTCTTC
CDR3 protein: CAWGGQDSYNEQFF

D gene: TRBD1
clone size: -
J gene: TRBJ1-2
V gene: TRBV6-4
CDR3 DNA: TGTGCCAGCAGCCGGACAGGGGAGGGTTATGGCTACACCTTC
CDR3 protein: CASSRTGEGYGYTF

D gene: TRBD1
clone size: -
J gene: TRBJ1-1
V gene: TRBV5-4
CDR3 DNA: TGTGCCAGCAGCATGGGACAGGTGAACACTGAAGCTTTCTTT
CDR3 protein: CASSMGQVNTEAFF

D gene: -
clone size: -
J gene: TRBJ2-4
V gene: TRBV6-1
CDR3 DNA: TGTGCCAGCAGTGAATCAGTAGCCAAAAACATTCAGTACTTC
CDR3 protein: CASSESVAKNIQYF

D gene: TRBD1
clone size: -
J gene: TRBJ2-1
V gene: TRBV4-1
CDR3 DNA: TGCGCCAGCAGCAATGCCGGGACAGCCTCATACAATGAGCAGTTCTTC
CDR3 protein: CASSNAGTASYNEQFF

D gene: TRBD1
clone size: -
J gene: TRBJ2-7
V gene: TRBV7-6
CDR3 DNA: TGTGCCAGCAGCTCTCAACAGGGGGCAGCCTACGAGCAGTACTTC
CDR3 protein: CASSSQQGAAYEQYF

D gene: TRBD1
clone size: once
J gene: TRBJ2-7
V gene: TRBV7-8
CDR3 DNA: TGTGCCAGCAGCTTTAGGGACAGGGGCTACGAGCAGTACTTC
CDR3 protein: CASSFRDRGYEQYF

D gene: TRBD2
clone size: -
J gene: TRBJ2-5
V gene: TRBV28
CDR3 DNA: TGTGCCAGCAGTACGAACCTAGCGGGAGAAGAGACCCAGTACTTC
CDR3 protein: CASSTNLAGEETQYF

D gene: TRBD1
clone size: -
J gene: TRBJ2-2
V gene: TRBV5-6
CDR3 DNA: TGTGCCAGCAGCACGGGACAGGGGGCCGCGGGATCCGGGGAGCTGTTTTTT
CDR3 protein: CASSTGQGAAGSGELFF

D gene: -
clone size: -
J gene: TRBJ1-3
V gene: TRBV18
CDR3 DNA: TGTGCCAGCTCTGCGACCTTAACAGGGTTTGGAAACACCATATATTTT
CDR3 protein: CASSATLTGFGNTIYF

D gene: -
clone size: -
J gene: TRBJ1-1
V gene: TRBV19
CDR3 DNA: TGTGCCAGTAGTGTAAACAGGGCCATGAACACTGAAGCTTTCTTT
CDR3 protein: CASSVNRAMNTEAFF

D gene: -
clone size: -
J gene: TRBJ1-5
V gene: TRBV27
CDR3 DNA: TGTGCCAGCAGTCCCGCTATAGGGGTAAGCAATCAGCCCCAGCATTTT
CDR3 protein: CASSPAIGVSNQPQHF

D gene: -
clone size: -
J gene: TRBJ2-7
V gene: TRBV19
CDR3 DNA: TGTGCCAGTAGTCCTAGACTCCAGTACGAGCAGTACTTC
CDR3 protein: CASSPRLQYEQYF

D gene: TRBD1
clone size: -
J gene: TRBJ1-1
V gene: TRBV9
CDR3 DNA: TGTGCCAGCAGCTTCCGACAGGGCGCTGAAGCTTTCTTT
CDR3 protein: CASSFRQGAEAFF

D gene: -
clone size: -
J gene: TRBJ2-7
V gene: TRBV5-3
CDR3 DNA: TGTGCCAGAAGCTTCGGACAGTGCTACGAGCAGTACTTC
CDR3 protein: CARSFGQCYEQYF

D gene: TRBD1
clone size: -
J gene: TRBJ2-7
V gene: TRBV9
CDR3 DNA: TGTGCCAGCAGCGTAGAGAGGACAGGGGCCTACGAGCAGTACTTC
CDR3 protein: CASSVERTGAYEQYF

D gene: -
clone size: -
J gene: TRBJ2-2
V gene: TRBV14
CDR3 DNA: TGTGCCAGCAGCCAAGTCCAGGGTATGGGTACCGGGGAGCTGTTTTTT
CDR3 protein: CASSQVQGMGTGELFF

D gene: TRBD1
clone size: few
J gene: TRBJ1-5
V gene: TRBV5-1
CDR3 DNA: TGCGCCAGCAGCTTCGGGACAGGGGGGGAGCCCCAGCATTTT
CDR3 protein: CASSFGTGGEPQHF

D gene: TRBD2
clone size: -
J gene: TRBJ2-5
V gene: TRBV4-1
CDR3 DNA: TGCGCCAGCAGCCAAGATTCGAAGGAAGCGGGAGGACCTCAAGAGACCCAGTACTTC
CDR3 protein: CASSQDSKEAGGPQETQYF

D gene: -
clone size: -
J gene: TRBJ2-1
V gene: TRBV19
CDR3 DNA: TGTGCCAGCACCGGGACAACAAGTGAGCAGTTCTTC
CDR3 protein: CASTGTTSEQFF